This is a list of T cell receptor beta chains from one sample in a study of neoadjuvant anti-PD-1 for oral cavity cancer. Sequencing was performed with immunoSEQ multiplex PCR; in TCRdb, only in-frame clones are kept and a portion is missing. The table includes over 12,000 clones, around 75% detected once. Specimen: PBMCs, collected before nivolumab (anti-PD-1) treatment. The receptors originated from a person aged 35-79 years with oral cavity squamous cell carcinoma. The CDR3 runs from the conserved cysteine through the conserved F or W. Fields, in order: J gene, V gene, clone size, D gene, CDR3 protein, CDR3 DNA. A D gene is named only where the DNA matches it firmly. Where a row states a size, it is once, few, many or the class of an expanded clone; other rows omit it.

>TRBJ1-6|TRBV7-3|-|-
CASRKSPGLDNSPLHF
TGTGCCAGCAGGAAAAGTCCGGGACTGGATAATTCACCCCTCCACTTT
>TRBJ1-3|TRBV7-8|once|-
CASSPGLGGILSGNTIYF
TGTGCCAGCAGCCCGGGGCTCGGGGGGATACTCTCTGGAAACACCATATATTTT
>TRBJ2-5|TRBV19|-|-
CASSSVGFAETQYF
TGTGCCAGTAGTAGCGTAGGGTTTGCGGAGACCCAGTACTTC
>TRBJ2-4|TRBV5-4|-|-
CASSTAGAKNIQYF
TGTGCCAGCAGCACCGCGGGAGCCAAAAACATTCAGTACTTC
>TRBJ2-2|TRBV5-1|-|-
CASSLQPTTGELFF
TGCGCCAGCAGCTTGCAACCGACCACCGGGGAGCTGTTTTTT
>TRBJ1-1|TRBV19|-|TRBD1
CASSVGQAMNTEAFF
TGTGCCAGTAGTGTTGGACAGGCCATGAACACTGAAGCTTTCTTT
>TRBJ1-1|TRBV19|few|-
CASRSEPNTEAFF
TGTGCCAGTAGGAGCGAACCGAACACTGAAGCTTTCTTT
>TRBJ1-2|TRBV5-6|once|-
CASSLAGALYGYTF
TGTGCCAGCAGCTTGGCAGGGGCCCTCTATGGCTACACCTTC
>TRBJ1-2|TRBV4-1|-|-
CASSQTIRSKGYGYTF
TGCGCCAGCAGCCAAACCATCAGGAGTAAAGGGTATGGCTACACCTTC
>TRBJ2-7|TRBV30|-|TRBD1
CAWNRDSPYEQYF
TGTGCCTGGAATCGGGACAGTCCCTACGAGCAGTACTTC
>TRBJ2-2|TRBV7-8|few|-
CASSLMTAGYTGELFF
TGTGCCAGCAGCTTAATGACTGCAGGCTACACCGGGGAGCTGTTTTTT
>TRBJ2-5|TRBV5-4|few|TRBD1
CASSRGTGAGETQYF
TGTGCCAGCAGCCGCGGGACAGGGGCGGGAGAGACCCAGTACTTC
>TRBJ2-3|TRBV6-1|-|TRBD1
CATGGQDTDTQYF
TGTGCCACCGGGGGACAGGACACAGATACGCAGTATTTT
>TRBJ2-5|TRBV7-6|-|TRBD2
CASSLWASGGSRETQYF
TGTGCCAGCAGCTTATGGGCTAGCGGGGGGAGTCGGGAGACCCAGTACTTC
>TRBJ2-7|TRBV7-8|-|TRBD2
CASSLARSGSNEQYF
TGTGCCAGCAGCTTAGCGCGCAGCGGGAGCAACGAGCAGTACTTC
>TRBJ2-1|TRBV5-1|-|-
CASSLDVGNEQFF
TGCGCCAGCAGCTTGGATGTGGGCAATGAGCAGTTCTTC